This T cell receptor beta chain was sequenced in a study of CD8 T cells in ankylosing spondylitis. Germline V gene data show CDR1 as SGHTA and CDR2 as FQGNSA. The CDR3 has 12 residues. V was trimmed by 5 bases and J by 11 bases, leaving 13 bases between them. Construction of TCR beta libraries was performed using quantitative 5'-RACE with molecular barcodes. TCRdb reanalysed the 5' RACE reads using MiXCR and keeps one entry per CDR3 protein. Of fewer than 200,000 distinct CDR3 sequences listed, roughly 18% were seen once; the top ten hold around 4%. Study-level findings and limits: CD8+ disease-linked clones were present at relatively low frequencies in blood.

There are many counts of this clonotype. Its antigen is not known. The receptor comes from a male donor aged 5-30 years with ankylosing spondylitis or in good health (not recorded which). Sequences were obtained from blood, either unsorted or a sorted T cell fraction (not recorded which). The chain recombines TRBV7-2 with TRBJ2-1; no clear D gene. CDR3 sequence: CASSTSANQQFF. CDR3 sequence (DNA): TGTGCCAGCAGCACGAGTGCAAACCAGCAGTTCTTC.